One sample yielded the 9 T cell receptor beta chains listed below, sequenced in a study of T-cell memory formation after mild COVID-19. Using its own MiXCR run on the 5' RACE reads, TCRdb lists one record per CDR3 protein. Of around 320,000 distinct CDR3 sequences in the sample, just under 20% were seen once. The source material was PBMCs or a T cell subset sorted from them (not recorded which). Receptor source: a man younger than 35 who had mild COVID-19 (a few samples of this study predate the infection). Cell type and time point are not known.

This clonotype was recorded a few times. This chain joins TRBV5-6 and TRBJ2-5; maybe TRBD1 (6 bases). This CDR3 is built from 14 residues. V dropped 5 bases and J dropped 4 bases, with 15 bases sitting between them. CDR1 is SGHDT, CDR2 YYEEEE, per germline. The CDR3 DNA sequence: TGTGCCAGCAGTACAGGGATTACGTTAGAGACCCAGTACTTC. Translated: CASSTGITLETQYF.

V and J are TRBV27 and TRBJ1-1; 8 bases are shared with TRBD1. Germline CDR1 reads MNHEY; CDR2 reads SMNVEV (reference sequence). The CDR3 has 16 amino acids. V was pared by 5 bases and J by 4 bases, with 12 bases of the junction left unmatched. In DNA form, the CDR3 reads TGTGCCAGCAGTCTCCTCGACAGGACAGGGAGCACTGAAGCTTTCTTT. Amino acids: CASSLLDRTGSTEAFF.

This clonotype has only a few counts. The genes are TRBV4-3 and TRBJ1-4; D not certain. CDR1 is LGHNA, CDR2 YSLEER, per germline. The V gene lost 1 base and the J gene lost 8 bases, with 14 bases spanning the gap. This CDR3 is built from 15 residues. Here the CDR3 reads CASSQVFTAPEKLFF. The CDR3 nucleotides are TGCGCCAGCAGCCAAGTGTTCACAGCTCCAGAAAAACTGTTTTTT.

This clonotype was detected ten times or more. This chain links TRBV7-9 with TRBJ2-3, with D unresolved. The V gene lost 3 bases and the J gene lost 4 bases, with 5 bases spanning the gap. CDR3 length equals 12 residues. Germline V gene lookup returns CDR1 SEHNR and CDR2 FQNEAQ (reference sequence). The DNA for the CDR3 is TGTGCCAGCAGCTTGGTTCCAGATACGCAGTATTTT. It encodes CASSLVPDTQYF.

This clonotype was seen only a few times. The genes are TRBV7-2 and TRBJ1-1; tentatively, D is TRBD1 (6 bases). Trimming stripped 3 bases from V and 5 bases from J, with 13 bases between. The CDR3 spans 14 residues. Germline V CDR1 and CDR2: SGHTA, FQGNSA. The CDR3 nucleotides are TGTGCCAGCAGCTTGAACAGGGCGAGGACTGAAGCTTTCTTT. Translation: CASSLNRARTEAFF.

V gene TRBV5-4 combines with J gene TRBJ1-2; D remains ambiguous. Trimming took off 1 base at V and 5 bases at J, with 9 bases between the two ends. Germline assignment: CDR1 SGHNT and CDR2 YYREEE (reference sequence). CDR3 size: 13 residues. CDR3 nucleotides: TGTGCCAGCAGCTTGCCAGATTTATATGGCTACACCTTC. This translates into CASSLPDLYGYTF.

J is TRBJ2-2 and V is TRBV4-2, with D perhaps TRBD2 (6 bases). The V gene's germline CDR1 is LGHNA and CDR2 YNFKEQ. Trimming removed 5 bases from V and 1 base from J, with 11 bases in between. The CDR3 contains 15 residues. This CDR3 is CASSAGLLNTGELFF. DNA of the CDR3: TGTGCCAGCAGCGCGGGACTTTTGAACACCGGGGAGCTGTTTTTT.

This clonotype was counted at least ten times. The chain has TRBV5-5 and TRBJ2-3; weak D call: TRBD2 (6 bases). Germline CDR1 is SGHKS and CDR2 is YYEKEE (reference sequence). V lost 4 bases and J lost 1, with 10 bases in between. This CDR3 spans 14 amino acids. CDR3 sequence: CASSPGLGTDTQYF. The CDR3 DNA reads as TGTGCCAGCAGCCCGGGACTGGGCACAGATACGCAGTATTTT. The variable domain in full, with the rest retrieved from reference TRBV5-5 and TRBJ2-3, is DAGVTQSPTHLIKTRGQQVTLRCSPISGHKSVSWYQQVLGQGPQFIFQYYEKEERGRGNFPDRFSARQFPNYSSELNVNALLLGDSALYLCASSPGLGTDTQYFGPGTRLTVL.

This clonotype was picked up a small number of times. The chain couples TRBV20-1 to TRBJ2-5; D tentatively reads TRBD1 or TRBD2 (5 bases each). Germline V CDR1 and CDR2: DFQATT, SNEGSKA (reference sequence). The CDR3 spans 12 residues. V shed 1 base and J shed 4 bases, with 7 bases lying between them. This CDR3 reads CSARGGLETQYF. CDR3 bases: TGCAGTGCTAGAGGGGGGTTAGAGACCCAGTACTTC.